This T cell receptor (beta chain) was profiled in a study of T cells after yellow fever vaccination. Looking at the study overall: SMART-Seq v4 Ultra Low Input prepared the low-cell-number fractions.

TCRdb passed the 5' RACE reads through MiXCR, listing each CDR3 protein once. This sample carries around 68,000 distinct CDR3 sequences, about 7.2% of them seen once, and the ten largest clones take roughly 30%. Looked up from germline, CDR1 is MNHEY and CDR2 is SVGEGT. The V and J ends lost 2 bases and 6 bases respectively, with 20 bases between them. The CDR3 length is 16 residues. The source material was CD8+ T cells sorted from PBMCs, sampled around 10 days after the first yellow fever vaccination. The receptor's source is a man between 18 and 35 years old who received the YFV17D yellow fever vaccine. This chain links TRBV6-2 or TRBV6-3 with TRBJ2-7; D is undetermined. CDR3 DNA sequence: TGTGCCAGCAGTTACCTTCCGACTCTGCGATTACGCGAGCAGTACTTC. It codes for CASSYLPTLRLREQYF.